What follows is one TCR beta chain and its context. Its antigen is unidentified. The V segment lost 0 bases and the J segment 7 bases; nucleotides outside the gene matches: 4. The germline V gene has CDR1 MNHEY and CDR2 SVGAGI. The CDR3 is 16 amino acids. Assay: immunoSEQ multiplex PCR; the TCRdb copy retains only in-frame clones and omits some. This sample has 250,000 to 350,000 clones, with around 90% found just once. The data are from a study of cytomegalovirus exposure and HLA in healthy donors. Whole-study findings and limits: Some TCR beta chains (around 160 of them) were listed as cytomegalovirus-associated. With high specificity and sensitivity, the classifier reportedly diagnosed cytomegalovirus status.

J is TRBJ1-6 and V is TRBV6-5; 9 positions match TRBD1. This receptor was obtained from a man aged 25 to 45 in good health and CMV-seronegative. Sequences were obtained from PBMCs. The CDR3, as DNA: TGTGCCAGCAGTTACTCAGGGACAGGGCGGAATTCACCCCTCCACTTT. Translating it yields CASSYSGTGRNSPLHF.